Sequencing of this T cell receptor (beta chain) was carried out in a study of cytomegalovirus exposure and HLA in healthy donors. The overall study: A data release that came early held roughly 90 million unique TCRs from HLA-typed donors.

A remark on this clone: Its target is unknown.

PCR amplification relied on 60 Vbeta primers (plus 13 Jbeta primers). Clones were read by immunoSEQ multiplex PCR, and TCRdb kept only the in-frame ones, dropping some. The repertoire consists of some 150,000 clones, with more than 75% occurring once and the leading ten covering roughly 8%. The study's findings and limits: DRB1 showed the most TCR associations and HLA-C the fewest in a later analysis, as rates varied by HLA locus. Cytomegalovirus-associated TCR beta chains were listed, numbering 164.

Though probably carrying unrecorded immune exposures, donors were nominally healthy at sampling. This TCR came from a woman aged 45-59 years in good health and CMV-seropositive. Material: PBMCs.

CDR3 sequence (DNA): TGTGCCAGCAGCTTTCTCGGGAACAGCCAAGAGACCCAGTACTTC. Translated: CASSFLGNSQETQYF. The gene calls are TRBV13 and TRBJ2-5, with D perhaps TRBD2 (5 bases). Trimming pared 3 bases from V and 1 base from J, leaving 12 bases between. The CDR3 is 15 residues long. In germline, CDR1 is PRHDT, CDR2 FYEKMQ (reference sequence).